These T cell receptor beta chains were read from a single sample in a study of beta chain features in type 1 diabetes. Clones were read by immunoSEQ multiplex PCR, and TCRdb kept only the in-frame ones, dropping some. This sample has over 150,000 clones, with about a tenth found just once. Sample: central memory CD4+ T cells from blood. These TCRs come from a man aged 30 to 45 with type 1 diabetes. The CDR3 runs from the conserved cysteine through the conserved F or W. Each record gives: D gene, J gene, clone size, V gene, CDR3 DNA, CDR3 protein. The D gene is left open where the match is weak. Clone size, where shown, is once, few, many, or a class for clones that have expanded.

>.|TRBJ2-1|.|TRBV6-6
TGTGCCAGCAGTTACCTCTCATCTAGTAGGTTCTTC
CASSYLSSSRFF
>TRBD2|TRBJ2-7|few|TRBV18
TGTGCCAGCTCACCACGGGCGGGAGAGGGCTTTAACGAGCAGTACTTC
CASSPRAGEGFNEQYF
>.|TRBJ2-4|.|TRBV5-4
TGTGCCAGCAGCTTTGGGGGCCTCGGCAAAAACATTCAGTACTTC
CASSFGGLGKNIQYF
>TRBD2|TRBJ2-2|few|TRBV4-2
TGTGCCAGCACACCAGGACTGGCGGGAGCCACCGGGGAGCTGTTTTTT
CASTPGLAGATGELFF
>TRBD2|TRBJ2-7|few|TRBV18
TGTGCCAGCTCACGAGGACTAGCGGGAGTAATTGAGCAGTACTTC
CASSRGLAGVIEQYF
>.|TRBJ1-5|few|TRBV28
TGTGCCAGCAAATCCGGGAGTGCTCAGCCCCAGCATTTT
CASKSGSAQPQHF
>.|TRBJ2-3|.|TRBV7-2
TGTGCCAGCAGCATTAGCGGCCGCATGGATACGCAGTATTTT
CASSISGRMDTQYF
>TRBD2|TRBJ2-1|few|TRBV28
TGTGCCAGCAGTTTAGGCGGGAGTACCAATGAGCAGTTCTTC
CASSLGGSTNEQFF
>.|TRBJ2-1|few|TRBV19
TGTGCCAGTAGGGCGGCGGGATATTGGGATGAGCAGTTCTTC
CASRAAGYWDEQFF
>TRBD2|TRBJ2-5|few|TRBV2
TGTGCCAGCAGTGGAGTGGGTAGCGGGAGCAAAGAGACCCAGTACTTC
CASSGVGSGSKETQYF
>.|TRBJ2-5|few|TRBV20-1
TGCAGTGCTAGCCTTGGAGTCCATTACTTC
CSASLGVHYF
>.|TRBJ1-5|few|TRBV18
TGTGCCAGCTCACCTGAAGGGGCCGGTCAGCCCCAGCATTTT
CASSPEGAGQPQHF
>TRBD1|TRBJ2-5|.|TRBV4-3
TGCGCCAGCAGCCAAGAGGGGACAGGGTTAGAGACCCAGTACTTC
CASSQEGTGLETQYF
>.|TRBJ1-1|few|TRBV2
TGTGCCAGCAGTGCCGGGGACACTGAAGCTTTCTTT
CASSAGDTEAFF